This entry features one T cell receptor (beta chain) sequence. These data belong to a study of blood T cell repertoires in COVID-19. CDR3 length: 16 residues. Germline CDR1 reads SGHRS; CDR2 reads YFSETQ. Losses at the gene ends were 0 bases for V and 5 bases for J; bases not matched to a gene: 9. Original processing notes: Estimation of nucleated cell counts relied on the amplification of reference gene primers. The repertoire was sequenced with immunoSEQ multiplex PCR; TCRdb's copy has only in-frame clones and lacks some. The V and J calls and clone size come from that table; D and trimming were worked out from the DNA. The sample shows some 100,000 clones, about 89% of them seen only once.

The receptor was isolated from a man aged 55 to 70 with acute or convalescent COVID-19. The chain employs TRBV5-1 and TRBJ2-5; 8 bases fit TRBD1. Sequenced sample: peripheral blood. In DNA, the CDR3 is TGCGCCAGCAGCTTGGGTGTGGACAGGGTATACGAGACCCAGTACTTC. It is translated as CASSLGVDRVYETQYF.